These 2 T cell receptor beta chains came from one sample sequenced in a study of T cell changes during pregnancy in multiple sclerosis (dated by TCRdb to about 2019). Libraries came from the immunoSEQ multiplex PCR assay. Held by TCRdb, this immuneACCESS table contains in-frame sequences only and omits some clones. Under half of the omission traces to an unresolved V gene where checked; the cause of the rest is unknown. Here the sample has 50,000 or so clones; just over 90% occur a single time. The ten biggest clones cover around 1.9% of the sample. Sample: peripheral blood, taken in the second trimester of pregnancy. All receptors come from a female donor with multiple sclerosis, enrolled in a pregnancy study.

V and J are TRBV15 and TRBJ2-5, with TRBD2 identical over 9 bases. The CDR3 is 14 residues long. CDR1 is LNHNV, CDR2 YYDKDF, per germline (reference sequence). J gave up 5 bases and V 6 bases, and 7 bases lay outside the gene matches. The CDR3 is CATRGPSGKETQYF. The CDR3 DNA reads as TGTGCCACCAGGGGGCCTAGCGGGAAGGAGACCCAGTACTTC.

The chain has TRBV2 and TRBJ2-3; 7 nucleotides align to TRBD2. This CDR3 region has 13 residues. Germline values: CDR1 SNHLY, CDR2 FYNNEI. V shed 7 bases, J shed 5 bases, and the junction held 6 bases outside the gene matches. CDR3 sequence reads: CASMGGRIDTQYF. As DNA, the CDR3 is TGTGCCAGCATGGGCGGGAGAATAGATACGCAGTATTTT.